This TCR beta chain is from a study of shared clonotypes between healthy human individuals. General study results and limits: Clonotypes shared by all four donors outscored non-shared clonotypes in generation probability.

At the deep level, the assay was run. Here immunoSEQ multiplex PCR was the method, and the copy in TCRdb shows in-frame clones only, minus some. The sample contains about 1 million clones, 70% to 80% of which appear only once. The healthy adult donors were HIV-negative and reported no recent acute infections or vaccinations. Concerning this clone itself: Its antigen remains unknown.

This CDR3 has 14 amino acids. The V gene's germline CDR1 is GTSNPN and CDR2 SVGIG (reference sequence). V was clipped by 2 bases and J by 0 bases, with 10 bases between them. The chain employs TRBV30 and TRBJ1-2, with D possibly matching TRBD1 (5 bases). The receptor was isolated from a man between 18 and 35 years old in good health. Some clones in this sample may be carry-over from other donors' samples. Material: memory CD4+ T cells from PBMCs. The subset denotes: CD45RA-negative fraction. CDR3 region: CAWSLQTANYGYTF. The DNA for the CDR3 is TGTGCCTGGAGTCTCCAGACAGCTAACTATGGCTACACCTTC.